This T cell receptor (beta chain) was obtained from a study of cytomegalovirus exposure and HLA in healthy donors (dated by TCRdb to 2015 to 2018). About the full investigation: An earlier analysis of roughly 570 of the donors reported about 280 Gb of sequence data and 117 million unique TCR beta sequences obtained from some 200 million T cells. In a later genetic analysis, genome-wide SNP genotypes for 398 of the 666 donors were used, and that subset was treated as a discovery cohort. Of the roughly 400 genotyped donors, approximately 83% fell in the genetic ancestry cluster associated with self-reported Caucasian donors. An earlier analysis of 587 of the donors applied high-throughput TCR beta sequencing to assess whether each TCR beta V gene segment acted as functional or pseudogenic. A later analysis re-analyzed previously published TCR beta repertoires from about 600 donors and added high-resolution HLA genotyping to study TCR occurrence patterns. The study combined high-throughput TCR immunosequencing, statistical association of individual TCRs with disease status, and machine learning to predict cytomegalovirus infection status. Donor age, sex, ethnicity and CMV serostatus were collected together with the repertoire data. Among some 400 genotyped donors of the cohort, an average of approximately 200,000 unique TCR beta nucleotide sequences was sequenced per donor, of which 15% to 20% were non-productive. Roughly 290 gigabases of sequencing data and about 92 million unique TCR sequences made up an early release that covered under 750 HLA-typed donors. The study was designed to test whether signatures of past pathogen exposure could be identified by cataloging public T cell receptors. Along with the approximately 670-subject first cohort, a separate validation cohort of around 110 different subjects was used. HLA typing included class I and class II loci at four-digit resolution. About five DR-DQ haplotypes were treated as single units for association and clustering because of strong linkage in the cohort. The study used immunosequencing to profile the T cell repertoires of 666 subjects and linked those repertoires to cytomegalovirus serostatus. Rather than using new phenotypic data, the later analysis identified candidate immune exposures from TCR beta sequences and from how often those sequences occurred across donors. All discovery cohort repertoires had been generated on a single sequencing platform. The number of typed donors differed by locus: about 620-640 for A, B, C, DRB1 and DQB1; 522 for DQA1; over 600 for DPA1; and about 450 for DPB1.

Library prep was done by the immunoSEQ multiplex PCR assay. The multiplex PCR relied on a mix of 60 forward primers for TCR Vbeta segments and 13 reverse primers for TCR Jbeta segments. The CDR3 region of rearranged TCR beta genes was amplified from genomic DNA by a multiplex PCR assay. The Illumina HiSeq System was used to sequence the amplified TCR beta libraries as 87-base-pair reads. For the original study's pipeline: In a later analysis, tens of millions of unique TCR beta chains were counted across the 650 to 750 repertoires, and roughly 10 million of these chains were shared by at least two donors. A nearest-neighbor algorithm error-corrected the raw reads and collapsed the reads into unique sequences, merging closely related sequences to remove PCR and sequencing errors. Alignment of CDR3 sequences to IMGT reference sequences was used to assign V, D and J gene segments. For a sequence to be retained, a match of at least six nucleotides to both a V gene segment and a J gene segment was required. Rearrangements were called productive when the CDR3 lacked stop codons and stayed in frame with V and J; all others were non-productive. Following IMGT convention, CDR3 was defined as the stretch from the second conserved V-encoded cysteine up to the conserved J-encoded phenylalanine. The earlier analysis of around 640 of the donors excluded sequences that lacked an unambiguous match to a single V gene segment. An earlier analysis of almost 600 of the donors classified V segments as functional when productive rearrangements were above 56.7% and as segregating when the standard deviation between donors was above 5%. To diagnose cytomegalovirus status from the catalog of TCR beta chain sequences, a statistical classification framework was built. In a later analysis, V and J genes were assigned by comparing TCR nucleotide sequences against IMGT/GENE-DB human TR gene sequences. The TCRdist pipeline was used in a later analysis to assign CDR3 sequences and most-parsimonious VDJ recombination scenarios. A later analysis defined each TCR beta chain by its CDR3 amino acid sequence plus V-gene family, and excluded reads lacking a unique V-gene family. To address suspected cross-contamination and a sequencing artifact, a later analysis removed a few hundred highly shared, low-generation-probability nucleotide sequences. For each public chain, a later analysis derived a clonal expansion index from normalized ranks of inferred template counts within each repertoire. In a later analysis, generation probabilities were computed with a VDJ recombination model fitted to out-of-frame rearrangements, and the resulting probabilities were checked against IGoR. In a later analysis, TCR-TCR, TCR-HLA and TCR-CMV co-occurrence was scored with hypergeometric tests, and a repertoire-size bias correction was applied to TCR pairs. False discovery rates were estimated in a later analysis by permuting HLA or CMV assignments 20 times. In a later analysis, co-occurring TCRs were grouped using DBSCAN, with TCRdist sequence similarity added in when clustering inside HLA-allele-positive subsets. Co-occurrence clustering excluded repertoires with fewer than 30,000 or more than 120,000 public chains, plus five with anomalous nucleotide sharing. Imported from immuneACCESS, the table was reduced by TCRdb to in-frame sequences with V and J called. These copies leave out some clones; in studies compared against another copy, an unresolved V gene accounts for under half, and the cause of the remainder is not known. The V and J calls and clone size were taken over from that table, and D and trimming were inferred from the DNA. For this sample the table gives about 75,000 clones, of which around 83% were detected only once. The ten largest clones take up over 15% of the sample.

Comment on this clone: The target of this receptor is not known. There are no base qualities to consult, and no much larger clone falls within one base.

CDR1 MNHEY and CDR2 SVGAGI are derived from the germline V gene. Unmatched junction bases come to 11, with V trimmed by 5 bases and J by 4 bases. Inclusive of the bounding cysteine and phenylalanine, the CDR3 is 15 residues long. The only DNA kept is the CDR3, 45 bases in frame from the first base. The cohort was made up of roughly 670 healthy bone marrow donors. Cohort members were all nominally healthy when sampled, although unrecorded immune exposures were likely present. The donor tested CMV seropositive and was one of the 289 seropositive cohort members. Every donor gave a peripheral blood sample, and the peripheral blood mononuclear cells from that sample were used for TCR beta sequencing. The Qiagen DNeasy Blood Extraction Kit was used to extract genomic DNA from the blood cell samples. The study at large found these results: Because counts were too low, seventeen rarely observed V segments, including chromosome 9 orphons, were excluded from the earlier analysis of fewer than 650 of the donors. The only immune exposure information available for the cohort was CMV serostatus. A later genetic analysis associated a missense DCLRE1C variant with V-gene and J-gene trimming of TCR beta chains, and an independent cohort replicated the association. According to a later analysis, TCR association rates differed among HLA loci, with DRB1 alleles showing the most associated TCRs and HLA-C alleles showing the fewest. A further reported finding was that TCR beta sequences accurately predicted the HLA-A and HLA-B alleles for most subjects in the first cohort. According to a later analysis, most CMV-associated TCR beta chains appeared to be HLA-restricted, and the HLA associations seemed to be driven largely by CMV exposure. A later analysis associated 17,000 or so TCR beta sequences with specific HLA alleles at a false discovery rate of 0.05. According to the authors, the approach could potentially be generalized to other disease states and immunological phenotypes. Because the 87-base-pair reads could not distinguish some IMGT-functional V segments, including TRBV6-2 and TRBV6-3, those segments were excluded. In vitro tests confirmed that a few of the cytomegalovirus-associated TCR beta chains recognize cytomegalovirus antigens. In a later genetic analysis, fewer N-insertions in productive TCRs were reported among donors in an Asian-associated ancestry cluster than the 666-donor mean. When HLA alleles, especially DR and DQ, strongly co-occurred, TCR associations were difficult to assign to individual alleles. Because HLA typing was missing for some donors at each locus, association tests included only the typed subset. Several of the top co-occurrence clusters appeared to be linked to parvovirus B19, influenza, CMV and Epstein-Barr virus, according to a later analysis. Linkage disequilibrium might explain the correlated functional status among segregating V segments, but an unknown experimental factor could not be ruled out. The study gave a list of 150 to 200 TCR beta chains associated with cytomegalovirus. In a later analysis, HLA-associated TCR beta chains were found to be more clonally expanded and to have lower generation probabilities than equally common non-associated chains. The classifier was reported to diagnose cytomegalovirus status with high specificity and sensitivity in both the original and validation cohorts. While some public TCRs were present in many individuals, most TCR sequences turned up only very rarely across donors. A cluster of highly shared sequence variants was judged likely to be a technical artifact of the sequencing pipeline. In an earlier analysis of some 550 of the donors, most TCR beta V segments were observed in productive rearrangements about 87% or about 30% of the time, broadly matching IMGT annotations. This cohort had only TCR beta chains sequenced, and the lack of alpha or paired-chain data limited which features could be detected. Sequencing depth was assumed to be roughly uniform across donors in the presence/absence analyses, though that assumption may not hold.

The V and J segments used are TRBV6-5 and TRBJ2-7; TRBD1 lines up with 7 middle nucleotides. The clonotype comes from a man aged 70 or older in good health and CMV-seropositive. The sample taken for sequencing was PBMCs. The DNA sequence is TGTGCCAGCAGTCCCGGGGAAGGGGGCAGATACGAGCAGTACTTC. Its translation is CASSPGEGGRYEQYF.